This T cell receptor beta chain was documented in a study of CD8 T cells in Susac syndrome. The study, taken as a whole, reports: The authors acknowledged that their TCR sequencing and HLA analysis involved a relatively small number of individuals.

RNA, at roughly 0.45 to 1 ug, was reverse transcribed with random hexamers. The TCR beta CDR3 was amplified by immunoSEQ multiplex PCR across 54 Vbeta, 13 Jbeta. Each CDR3 protein is one row after TCRdb ran MiXCR on the immunoSEQ multiplex PCR reads. The table lists 150,000 to 200,000 distinct CDR3 sequences, nearly 95% of them singletons, with 0.093% in the top ten. Sequencing targeted TCR beta in T cells from blood (CD8+ and CD4+). TEMRA cells were FACS-enriched, unlike CD8+ and CD4+ T cells, which were negatively isolated. V was trimmed by 6 bases and J by 7 bases, leaving 13 bases between them. CDR3 length: 14 residues. As for this clonotype: Its antigen is still unknown.

The source material was CD4+ T cells from PBMCs. The V gene is TRBV12-3 or TRBV12-4, the J gene TRBJ1-6; D possibly corresponds to TRBD1 (6 bases). This receptor was obtained from a human donor with multiple sclerosis. CDR3 in amino acids: CASRFRGWNSPLHF. As DNA, the CDR3 is TGTGCCAGCAGATTCAGGGGTTGGAATTCACCCCTCCACTTT.